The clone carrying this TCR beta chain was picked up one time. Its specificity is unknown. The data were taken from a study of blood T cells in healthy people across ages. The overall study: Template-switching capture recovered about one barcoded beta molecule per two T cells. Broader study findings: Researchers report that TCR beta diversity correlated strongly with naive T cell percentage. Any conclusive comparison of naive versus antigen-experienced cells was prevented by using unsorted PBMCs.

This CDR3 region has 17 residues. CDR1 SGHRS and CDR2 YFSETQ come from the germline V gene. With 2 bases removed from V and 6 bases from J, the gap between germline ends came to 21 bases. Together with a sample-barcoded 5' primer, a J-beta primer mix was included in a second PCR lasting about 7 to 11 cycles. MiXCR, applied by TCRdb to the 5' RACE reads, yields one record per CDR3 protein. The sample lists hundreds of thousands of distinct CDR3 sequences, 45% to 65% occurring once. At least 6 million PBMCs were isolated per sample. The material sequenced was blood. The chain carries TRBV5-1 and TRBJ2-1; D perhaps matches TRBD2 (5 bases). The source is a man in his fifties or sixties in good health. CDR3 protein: CASSFGTPWGVGNEQFF. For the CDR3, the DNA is TGCGCCAGCAGCTTCGGTACCCCTTGGGGAGTGGGCAATGAGCAGTTCTTC. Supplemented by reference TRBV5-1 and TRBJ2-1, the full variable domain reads KAGVTQTPRYLIKTRGQQVTLSCSPISGHRSVSWYQQTPGQGLQFLFEYFSETQRNKGNFPGRFSGRQFSNSRSEMNVSTLELGDSALYLCASSFGTPWGVGNEQFFGPGTRLTVL.